This T cell receptor beta chain was found in a study of shared T cell receptors in the human thymus. The CDR3 consists of 16 residues. The V gene's germline CDR1 is SSHAT and CDR2 FNYEAQ (reference sequence). Assay: immunoSEQ multiplex PCR; the TCRdb copy retains only in-frame clones and omits some. Here the sample spans hundreds of thousands of clones, around 93% being singletons. This clone is a singleton in its sample. One end of the junction does not line up with germline, which may come from a read error. This TCR was recovered from a human donor. The specimen was thymocytes. The chain carries TRBV7-7 and TRBJ2-5; 8 bases line up with TRBD2. The CDR3 sequence: CASSSPGGGGRETQYF. The CDR3 bases are TGTGCTAGCAGTTCCCCCGGGGGCGGGGGGCGAGAGACCCAGTACTTC.